Each of the 31 T cell receptor beta chains below was sequenced from the same sample in a study of response to subunit inactivated influenza vaccine. TCRdb redid the calling of the RT-PCR reads with MiXCR, one entry per CDR3 protein. The repertoire holds 500,000 to 550,000 distinct CDR3 sequences, with 6% to 9% as singletons. Material: PBMCs from blood, obtained less than 30 months after vaccination. These receptor sequences come from a man aged 50 to 75 who received an inactivated influenza vaccine.

The sample holds many counts of this clonotype. The chain combines TRBV29-1 with TRBJ1-3; D is possibly TRBD1 (5 bases). The CDR3 is made up of 15 amino acids. Germline values: CDR1 SQVTM, CDR2 ANQGSEA. The V end lost 5 bases, the J end lost 2 bases, and 16 bases lay between the germline ends. DNA for the CDR3: TGCAGCGTTTCTACAGGCAGCACTCCTGGAAACACCATATATTTT. Amino acids: CSVSTGSTPGNTIYF.

This clonotype has more than one count but fewer than ten. The V gene is TRBV29-1, the J gene TRBJ2-1; D might be TRBD2 (6 bases). The CDR3 loop spans 15 amino acids. CDR1 is SQVTM and CDR2 is ANQGSEA in the germline V gene. V lost 7 bases and J lost 7, with 23 bases in between. CDR3 sequence (DNA): TGCAGCGCTGAGGACCGGGGGTCGTCCGTGAATGAGCAGTTCTTC. It yields the protein CSAEDRGSSVNEQFF.

The table lists this clonotype with many counts. The genes are TRBV12-3 or TRBV12-4 and TRBJ2-2; D is unclear. V lost 2 bases to trimming and J lost 7 bases, with 8 bases between them. The CDR3 contains 13 residues. CDR3 nucleotide sequence: TGTGCCAGCAGTTTAAGTGGTGGCGGGGAGCTGTTTTTT. This gives the protein CASSLSGGGELFF.

This clonotype was picked up a small number of times. CDR3 loop: CASSVPTGNADTQYF. CDR3 bases: TGCGCCAGCAGCGTACCGACAGGGAACGCAGATACGCAGTATTTT. The chain is built from TRBV5-1 and TRBJ2-3, with 7 nucleotides matching TRBD1. This CDR3 region has 15 residues. V shed 4 bases, J shed 4 bases, and the junction held 9 bases outside the gene matches. Germline CDR1 SGHRS, CDR2 YFSETQ.

This clonotype was seen more than once but under ten times. This chain links TRBV6-1 with TRBJ2-5, with D hard to call. Germline CDR1 is MNHNS and CDR2 is SASEGT. The CDR3 is 10 residues long. V lost 8 bases to trimming and J lost 1 base, with 2 bases between them. CDR3 protein: CASFQETQYF. The DNA of the CDR3 is TGTGCCAGCTTCCAAGAGACCCAGTACTTC.

The chain joins TRBV20-1 to TRBJ2-1; 9 positions agree with TRBD2. CDR1 and CDR2 from the germline V gene are DFQATT and SNEGSKA (reference sequence). This CDR3 is 18 amino acids long. V lost 2 bases to trimming and J lost 0 bases; unmatched junction nucleotides: 11. The CDR3 DNA sequence: TGCAGTGCTAGAAGACCTTTAGCGGGAGTATCCTCCTACAATGAGCAGTTCTTC. Protein sequence: CSARRPLAGVSSYNEQFF.

This clonotype occurred a few times. This chain joins TRBV12-3 or TRBV12-4 and TRBJ1-1, with a weak D call TRBD1 (6 bases). With 5 bases removed from V and 3 bases from J, the gap between germline ends came to 13 bases. CDR3 size: 14 residues. CDR3 sequence: CASSRGGGYTEAFF. The CDR3 DNA reads as TGTGCCAGCAGTCGAGGGGGAGGGTACACTGAAGCTTTCTTT.

This clonotype was seen a handful of times. V gene TRBV28 combines with J gene TRBJ2-3; 12 bases are shared with TRBD1. The CDR3 covers 18 residues. CDR1 MDHEN and CDR2 SYDVKM come from the germline V gene. V shed 4 bases, J shed 4 bases, and the junction held 12 bases outside the gene matches. The CDR3, as DNA: TGTGCCAGCAGTTCCACCGGGACAGGGGGCTTATGGGCAGATACGCAGTATTTT. The encoded protein is CASSSTGTGGLWADTQYF.

The CDR3 protein is CASSPEGEGIRQETQYF. CDR3 nucleotides: TGTGCCAGCTCACCGGAGGGGGAGGGGATACGACAAGAGACCCAGTACTTC. This chain connects TRBV18 to TRBJ2-5, with a tentative D call TRBD2 (7 bases). Germline V gene lookup returns CDR1 KGHSH and CDR2 LQKENI. The CDR3 covers 17 residues. Trimming took off 3 bases at V and 2 bases at J, with 19 bases between the two ends.

This clonotype was picked up many times. The genes are TRBV7-2 and TRBJ1-2, with D unclear. This CDR3 spans 13 amino acids. Germline assignment: CDR1 SGHTA and CDR2 FQGNSA. V was trimmed by 0 bases and J by 8 bases, leaving 10 bases between them. The CDR3 coding sequence is TGTGCCAGCAGCTTAGCCGCAGTCGTCGGCTACACCTTC. It translates to CASSLAAVVGYTF.

This clonotype has ten or more counts. The chain employs TRBV12-3 or TRBV12-4 and TRBJ2-5; TRBD1 agrees at 7 bases. V was pared by 7 bases and J by 2 bases, with 7 bases of the junction left unmatched. This CDR3 is 14 amino acids long. The CDR3 DNA reads as TGTGCCAGCAACCAGGGACAGTTTCAAGAGACCCAGTACTTC. Translating gives CASNQGQFQETQYF.

This clonotype has more than one count but fewer than ten. The chain links TRBV4-1 to TRBJ2-7; D not resolved. This CDR3 region has 14 residues. Trimming took off 0 bases at V and 2 bases at J, with 8 bases between the two ends. Germline V gene lookup returns CDR1 MGHRA and CDR2 YSYEKL. The CDR3 sequence is CASSQDRSTYEQYF. DNA of the CDR3: TGCGCCAGCAGCCAAGATCGGTCGACCTACGAGCAGTACTTC.

This clonotype was picked up a small number of times. CDR3 DNA sequence: TGTGCCAGCAGCGTAGCGGGGCATTCCAATGAGCAGTTCTTC. This sequence encodes CASSVAGHSNEQFF. V usage is TRBV9 and J usage is TRBJ2-1, with D perhaps given as TRBD1 or TRBD2 (5 bases each). The CDR3 runs to 14 residues. Trimming pared 0 bases from V and 6 bases from J, leaving 10 bases between. CDR1 is SGDLS, CDR2 YYNGEE, per germline. Supplemented by reference TRBV9 and TRBJ2-1, the full variable domain reads DSGVTQTPKHLITATGQRVTLRCSPRSGDLSVYWYQQSLDQGLQFLIQYYNGEERAKGNILERFSAQQFPDLHSELNLSSLELGDSALYFCASSVAGHSNEQFFGPGTRLTVL.

This clonotype came up a few times. The rearrangement joins TRBV7-2 to TRBJ2-1, with 8 bases fitting TRBD1. The germline gives CDR1 SGHTA, CDR2 FQGNSA. Trimming removed 0 bases from V and 1 base from J; junction bases left unmatched: 2. The CDR3 has 16 amino acids. In nucleotides, the CDR3 is TGTGCCAGCAGCTTAGCACGGACAGGGTCCTACAATGAGCAGTTCTTC. Translating gives CASSLARTGSYNEQFF.

V and J are TRBV20-1 and TRBJ2-5, with a possible D match to TRBD2 (6 bases). CDR1 is DFQATT, CDR2 SNEGSKA, per germline (reference sequence). The CDR3 is made up of 13 amino acids. V was clipped by 4 bases and J by 4 bases, with 13 bases between them. CDR3 DNA sequence: TGCAGTGCTACCGTCGGGAGTACAGAGACCCAGTACTTC. Translating it yields CSATVGSTETQYF.

J is TRBJ2-5 and V is TRBV10-3, with 7 bases lining up with TRBD2. V shed 6 bases and J 5 bases; nucleotides not matched to a gene: 9. Germline V lookup: CDR1 ENHRY, CDR2 SYGVKD. The CDR3 totals 14 residues. CDR3 loop: CAISPERGGETQYF. The CDR3 region has the DNA TGTGCCATCAGCCCGGAGCGGGGTGGTGAGACCCAGTACTTC.

This clonotype occurred many times. The V gene is TRBV12-3 or TRBV12-4, the J gene TRBJ2-1; D may be TRBD2 (7 bases). The CDR3 has 14 amino acids. Trimming removed 2 bases at V and 6 bases at J, with 11 bases between. The CDR3 nucleotides read TGTGCCAGCAGTTTATCGGGGGGCCCCAATGAGCAGTTCTTC. This codes for CASSLSGGPNEQFF.

This clonotype was detected only a few times. This chain connects TRBV6-5 to TRBJ2-7, with a tentative D call TRBD1 (6 bases). Germline V CDR1 and CDR2: MNHEY, SVGAGI. Trimming removed 1 base at V and 1 base at J, with 14 bases between. CDR3 length equals 16 residues. The CDR3 here is CASSYYQGQSSYEQYF. The DNA for the CDR3 is TGTGCCAGCAGTTACTATCAGGGGCAAAGTTCCTACGAGCAGTACTTC.

The rearrangement joins TRBV9 to TRBJ2-1, with 7 nucleotides matching TRBD1. The CDR3 is 13 amino acids. Germline V gene sequence: CDR1 SGDLS, CDR2 YYNGEE. With V trimmed by 0 bases and J by 15 bases, 9 bases remained unmatched. This chain's CDR3 is CASSVGLSTGPFF. CDR3 coding DNA: TGTGCCAGCAGCGTAGGGTTGTCGACAGGGCCGTTCTTC.

The chain links TRBV6-1 to TRBJ2-1; D unclear. Trimming cost V 2 bases and J 0 bases, with 8 bases left between them. Germline V gene sequence: CDR1 MNHNS, CDR2 SASEGT. The CDR3 sequence is 15 residues long. The CDR3 coding sequence is TGTGCCAGCAGTGAACAGGTTAGCTCCTACAATGAGCAGTTCTTC. Amino acid sequence: CASSEQVSSYNEQFF.

The chain uses TRBV5-1 and TRBJ2-2; TRBD2 aligns across 7 bases. V lost 5 bases and J lost 1; bases outside the gene matches: 8. CDR3 size: 16 residues. Per germline, CDR1 SGHRS and CDR2 YFSETQ. CDR3 sequence (DNA): TGCGCCAGCAGTCGCGGGGGACCGTTGAACACCGGGGAGCTGTTTTTT. Amino acid sequence: CASSRGGPLNTGELFF.

The V and J genes are TRBV6-1 and TRBJ2-1, with D possibly TRBD2 on 6 matching bases. CDR1 and CDR2 from the germline V gene are MNHNS and SASEGT. Between the trimmed V and J ends, which lost 5 bases and 3 bases, there was a span of 14 bases. This CDR3 region has 15 residues. CDR3 bases: TGTGCCAGCAGTAGGCGGGACCCTGTCTACAATGAGCAGTTCTTC. Protein product: CASSRRDPVYNEQFF.

This clonotype was detected a few times. The V and J genes are TRBV6-1 and TRBJ2-1; D remains unclear. CDR1 MNHNS and CDR2 SASEGT come from the germline V gene. The CDR3 is 15 residues long. V was pared by 6 bases and J by 4 bases, with 16 bases between. Written as DNA, the CDR3 is TGTGCCAGCAGATCTTCCGGGTCCTTGTACAATGAGCAGTTCTTC. Encoded protein: CASRSSGSLYNEQFF.

The chain combines TRBV6-2 or TRBV6-3 with TRBJ1-5, with D hard to call. V was cut by 2 bases and J by 9 bases, with 8 bases left in between. Looked up from germline, CDR1 is MNHEY and CDR2 is SVGEGT. The CDR3 loop spans 12 amino acids. The CDR3 DNA sequence: TGTGCCAGCAGTTACAAGAACCCGCCCCAGCATTTT. Encoded protein: CASSYKNPPQHF.

This clonotype was found a few times. The rearrangement joins TRBV5-1 to TRBJ1-5; tentatively, D is TRBD1 (6 bases). The CDR3 has 15 residues. CDR1 and CDR2 from the germline V gene are SGHRS and YFSETQ. V was shortened by 3 bases and J by 7 bases, with 17 bases between the two germline ends. The CDR3 DNA follows: TGCGCCAGCAGCTCCGAAACGGGCCAGGGGCAGCCCCAGCATTTT. This encodes CASSSETGQGQPQHF.

This clonotype occurred a few times. The V call is TRBV29-1, the J call TRBJ2-2; a possible D gene is TRBD1 (6 bases). Trimming pared 4 bases from V and 5 bases from J, leaving 17 bases between. Germline assignment: CDR1 SQVTM and CDR2 ANQGSEA. The length of the CDR3 is 15 residues. CDR3 in amino acids: CSVVSGVRGTGELFF. For the CDR3, the DNA is TGCAGCGTTGTTTCAGGGGTTCGCGGTACCGGGGAGCTGTTTTTT.

This clonotype occurred a few times. The chain combines TRBV5-1 with TRBJ1-2, with no clear D. V lost 4 bases and J lost 3, with 10 bases in between. CDR1 SGHRS and CDR2 YFSETQ come from the germline V gene. The CDR3 sequence is 13 residues long. The CDR3 region is CASSHDNHYGYTF. The CDR3 nucleotides are TGCGCCAGCAGCCATGACAATCACTATGGCTACACCTTC.

V is TRBV20-1 and J is TRBJ1-4; possible D gene TRBD1, 5 bases. Germline values: CDR1 DFQATT, CDR2 SNEGSKA (reference sequence). Trimming took 8 bases from V and 4 from J, leaving 20 bases between them. The CDR3 length is 15 residues. CDR3 bases: TGCAGTTCTCAAGCCAGGCCGGGACGTAATGAAAAACTGTTTTTT. This sequence encodes CSSQARPGRNEKLFF.

At least ten counts were recorded for this clonotype. This rearrangement joins TRBV9 to TRBJ2-3; 12 positions match TRBD2. J was trimmed by 2 bases and V by 2 bases; bases with no gene match: 3. CDR1 SGDLS and CDR2 YYNGEE come from the germline V gene. The CDR3 covers 16 residues. The CDR3 is CASSVGLAGHTDTQYF. In DNA, the CDR3 is TGTGCCAGCAGCGTTGGACTAGCGGGGCACACAGATACGCAGTATTTT.

This clonotype has ten or more counts. The chain employs TRBV29-1 and TRBJ2-1; D is undetermined. The CDR3 is 14 amino acids. Germline V lookup: CDR1 SQVTM, CDR2 ANQGSEA. V lost 4 bases and J lost 9, with 19 bases in between. CDR3 in amino acids: CSVAPSSRPSEQFF. CDR3 DNA sequence: TGCAGCGTTGCCCCATCATCGCGACCATCTGAGCAGTTCTTC.

The sample holds many counts of this clonotype. The chain couples TRBV11-2 to TRBJ2-5; D is uncertain. Germline CDR1 is SGHAT and CDR2 is FQNNGV. V was pared by 5 bases and J by 1 base, with 11 bases between. The CDR3 consists of 14 residues. The CDR3 loop reads CASSPFESQETQYF. Here the CDR3 DNA reads TGTGCCAGCAGCCCCTTCGAGTCCCAAGAGACCCAGTACTTC.